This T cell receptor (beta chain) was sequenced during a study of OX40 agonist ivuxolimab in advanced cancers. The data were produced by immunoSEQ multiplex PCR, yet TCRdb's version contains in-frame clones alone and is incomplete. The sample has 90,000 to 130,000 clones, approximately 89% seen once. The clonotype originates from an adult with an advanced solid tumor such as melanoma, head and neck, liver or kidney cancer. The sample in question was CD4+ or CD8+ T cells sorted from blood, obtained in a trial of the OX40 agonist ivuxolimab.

CDR3 in amino acids: CASSLGPVSYEQYF. The CDR3 DNA reads TGTGCCAGCAGCTTAGGGCCGGTCTCCTACGAGCAGTACTTC. The chain couples TRBV11-2 to TRBJ2-7; D is uncertain. Germline-derived CDR1 and CDR2 are SGHAT and FQNNGV. The CDR3 length is 14 residues. The germline V and J ends were trimmed by 1 base and 0 bases, with 7 bases remaining between them.